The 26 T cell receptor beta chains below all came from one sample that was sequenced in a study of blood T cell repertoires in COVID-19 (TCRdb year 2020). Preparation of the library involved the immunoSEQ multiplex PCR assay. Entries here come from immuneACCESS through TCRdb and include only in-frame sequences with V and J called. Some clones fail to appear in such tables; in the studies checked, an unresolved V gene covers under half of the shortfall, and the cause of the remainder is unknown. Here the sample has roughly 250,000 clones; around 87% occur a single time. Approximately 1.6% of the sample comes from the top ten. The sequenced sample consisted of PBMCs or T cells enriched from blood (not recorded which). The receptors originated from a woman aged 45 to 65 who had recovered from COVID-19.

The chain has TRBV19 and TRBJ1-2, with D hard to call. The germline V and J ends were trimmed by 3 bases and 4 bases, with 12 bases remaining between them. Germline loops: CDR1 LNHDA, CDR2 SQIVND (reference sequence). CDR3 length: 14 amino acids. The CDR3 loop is CASSIGLGTYGYTF. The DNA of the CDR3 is TGTGCCAGTAGTATCGGACTGGGAACCTATGGCTACACCTTC.

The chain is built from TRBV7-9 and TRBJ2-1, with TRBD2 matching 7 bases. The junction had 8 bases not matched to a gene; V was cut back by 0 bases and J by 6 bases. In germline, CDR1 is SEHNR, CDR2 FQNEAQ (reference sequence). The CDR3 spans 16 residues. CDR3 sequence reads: CASSLAWRLAGNEQFF. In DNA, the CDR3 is TGTGCCAGCAGCTTAGCATGGAGACTAGCTGGCAATGAGCAGTTCTTC.

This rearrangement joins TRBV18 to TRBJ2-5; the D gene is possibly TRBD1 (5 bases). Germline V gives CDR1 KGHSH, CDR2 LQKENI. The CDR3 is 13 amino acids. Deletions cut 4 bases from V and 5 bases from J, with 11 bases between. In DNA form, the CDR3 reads TGTGCCAGCTCACTCACACAGGAGGAGACCCAGTACTTC. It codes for CASSLTQEETQYF.

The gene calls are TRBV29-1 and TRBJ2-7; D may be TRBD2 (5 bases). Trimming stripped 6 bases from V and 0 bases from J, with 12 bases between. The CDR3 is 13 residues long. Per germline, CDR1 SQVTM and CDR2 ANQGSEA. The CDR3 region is CSVRRGSSYEQYF. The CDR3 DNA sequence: TGCAGCGTCCGGCGTGGGAGCTCCTACGAGCAGTACTTC.

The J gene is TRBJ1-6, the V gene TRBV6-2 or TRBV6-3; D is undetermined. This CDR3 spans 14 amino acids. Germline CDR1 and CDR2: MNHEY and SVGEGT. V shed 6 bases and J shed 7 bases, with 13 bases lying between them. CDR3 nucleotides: TGTGCCAGCAGATACGGACTGTTAAATTCACCCCTCCACTTT. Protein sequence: CASRYGLLNSPLHF.

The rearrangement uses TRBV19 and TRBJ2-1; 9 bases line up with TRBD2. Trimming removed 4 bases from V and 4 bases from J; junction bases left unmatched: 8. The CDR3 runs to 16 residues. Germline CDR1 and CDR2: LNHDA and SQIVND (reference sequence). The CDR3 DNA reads TGTGCCAGTAGTAGTCGCCTAGCGGGGCTATACAATGAGCAGTTCTTC. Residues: CASSSRLAGLYNEQFF.

The CDR3 here is CASKPALGGVETQYF. The DNA of the CDR3 is TGTGCCAGTAAGCCCGCCCTCGGGGGGGTAGAGACCCAGTACTTC. J is TRBJ2-5 and V is TRBV19, with TRBD2 identical over 8 bases. The CDR3 runs 15 residues. The ends lost 7 bases at V and 4 bases at J; junction bases unmatched: 11. The germline CDR1 and CDR2 sequences are LNHDA and SQIVND (reference sequence).

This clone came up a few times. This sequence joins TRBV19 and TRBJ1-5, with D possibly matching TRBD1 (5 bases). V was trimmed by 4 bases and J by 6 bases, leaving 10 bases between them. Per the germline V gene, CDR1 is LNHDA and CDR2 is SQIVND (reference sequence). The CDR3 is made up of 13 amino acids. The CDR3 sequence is CASSSGDFQPQHF. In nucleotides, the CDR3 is TGTGCCAGTAGTAGCGGGGACTTTCAGCCCCAGCATTTT. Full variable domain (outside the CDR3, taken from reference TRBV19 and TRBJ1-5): DGGITQSPKYLFRKEGQNVTLSCEQNLNHDAMYWYRQDPGQGLRLIYYSQIVNDFQKGDIAEGYSVSREKKESFPLTVTSAQKNPTAFYLCASSSGDFQPQHFGDGTRLSIL.

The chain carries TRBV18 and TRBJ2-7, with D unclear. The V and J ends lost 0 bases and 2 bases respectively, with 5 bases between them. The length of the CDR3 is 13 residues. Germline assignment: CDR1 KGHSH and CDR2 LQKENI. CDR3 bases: TGTGCCAGCTCACCACCTAGCACCTACGAGCAGTACTTC. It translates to CASSPPSTYEQYF.

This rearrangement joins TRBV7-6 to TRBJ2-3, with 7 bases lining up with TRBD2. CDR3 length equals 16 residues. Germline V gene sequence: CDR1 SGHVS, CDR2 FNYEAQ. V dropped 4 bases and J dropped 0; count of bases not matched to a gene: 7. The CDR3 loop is CASSYGAGASTDTQYF. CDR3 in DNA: TGTGCCAGCAGCTATGGGGCGGGAGCTAGCACAGATACGCAGTATTTT.

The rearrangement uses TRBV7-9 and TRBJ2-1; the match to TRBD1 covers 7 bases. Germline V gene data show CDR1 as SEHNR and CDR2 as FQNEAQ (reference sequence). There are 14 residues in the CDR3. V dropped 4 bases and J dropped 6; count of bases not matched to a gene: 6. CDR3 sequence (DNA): TGTGCCAGCAGCTCGGGGACAGAACCCAATGAGCAGTTCTTC. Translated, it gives CASSSGTEPNEQFF. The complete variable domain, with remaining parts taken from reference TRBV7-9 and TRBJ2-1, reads DTGVSQNPRHKITKRGQNVTFRCDPISEHNRLYWYRQTLGQGPEFLTYFQNEAQLEKSRLLSDRFSAERPKGSFSTLEIQRTEQGDSAMYLCASSSGTEPNEQFFGPGTRLTVL.

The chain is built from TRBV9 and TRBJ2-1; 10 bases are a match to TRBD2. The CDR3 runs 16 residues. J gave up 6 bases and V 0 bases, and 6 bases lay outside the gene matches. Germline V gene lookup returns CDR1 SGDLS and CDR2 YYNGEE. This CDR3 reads CASSVAGASGSNEQFF. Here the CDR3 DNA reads TGTGCCAGCAGCGTAGCAGGGGCTAGCGGGAGCAATGAGCAGTTCTTC.

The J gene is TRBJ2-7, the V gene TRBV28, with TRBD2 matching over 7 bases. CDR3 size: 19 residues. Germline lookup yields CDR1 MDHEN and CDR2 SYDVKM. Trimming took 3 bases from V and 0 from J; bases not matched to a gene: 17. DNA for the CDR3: TGTGCCAGCAGTTTTTTGATGACCCTAACTAGCGCAAGCTCCTACGAGCAGTACTTC. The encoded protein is CASSFLMTLTSASSYEQYF.

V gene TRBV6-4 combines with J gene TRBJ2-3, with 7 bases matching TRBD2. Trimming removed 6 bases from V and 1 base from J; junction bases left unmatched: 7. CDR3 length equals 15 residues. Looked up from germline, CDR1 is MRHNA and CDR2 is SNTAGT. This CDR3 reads CASSRAGKGTDTQYF. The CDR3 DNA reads TGTGCCAGCAGCCGAGCGGGGAAGGGCACAGATACGCAGTATTTT.

DNA of the CDR3: TGTGCCAGCAGTTTAAGACCCAGGGCAACGAACACTGAAGCTTTCTTT. It is translated as CASSLRPRATNTEAFF. The V gene is TRBV28, the J gene TRBJ1-1; tentatively, D is TRBD1 (5 bases). From germline, CDR1 is MDHEN and CDR2 SYDVKM. V lost 2 bases to trimming and J lost 1 base, with 14 bases between them. This CDR3 has 16 residues.

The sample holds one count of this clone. Here the CDR3 DNA reads TGTGCCAGCTCACCTTCGGCAGGGGATTCTCAGCCCCAGCATTTT. It codes for CASSPSAGDSQPQHF. V usage is TRBV18 and J usage is TRBJ1-5, with a tentative D call TRBD1 (6 bases). V was trimmed by 3 bases and J by 6 bases, leaving 15 bases between them. The CDR3 is 15 residues long. Germline lookup yields CDR1 KGHSH and CDR2 LQKENI.

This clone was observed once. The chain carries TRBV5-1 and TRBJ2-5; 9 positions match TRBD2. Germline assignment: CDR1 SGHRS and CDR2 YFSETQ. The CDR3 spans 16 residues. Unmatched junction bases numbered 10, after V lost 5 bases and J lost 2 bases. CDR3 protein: CASRTPPAGGQETQYF. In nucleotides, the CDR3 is TGCGCCAGCAGAACGCCCCCCGCGGGAGGGCAAGAGACCCAGTACTTC.

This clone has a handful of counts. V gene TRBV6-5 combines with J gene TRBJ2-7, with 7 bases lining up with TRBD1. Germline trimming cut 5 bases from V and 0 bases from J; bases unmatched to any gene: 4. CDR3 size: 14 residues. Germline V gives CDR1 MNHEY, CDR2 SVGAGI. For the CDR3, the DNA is TGTGCCAGCAGTCGACAGGGAAGCTCCTACGAGCAGTACTTC. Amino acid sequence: CASSRQGSSYEQYF.

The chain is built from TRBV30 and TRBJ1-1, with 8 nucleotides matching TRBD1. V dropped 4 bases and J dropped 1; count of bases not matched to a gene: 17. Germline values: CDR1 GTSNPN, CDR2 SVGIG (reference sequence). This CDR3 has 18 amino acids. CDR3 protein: CAWNRGGTVLIQNTEAFF. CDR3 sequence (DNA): TGTGCCTGGAACAGGGGGGGGACGGTTCTTATACAGAACACTGAAGCTTTCTTT. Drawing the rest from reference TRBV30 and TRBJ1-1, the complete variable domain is SQTIHQWPATLVQPVGSPLSLECTVEGTSNPNLYWYRQAAGRGLQLLFYSVGIGQISSEVPQNLSASRPQDRQFILSSKKLLLSDSGFYLCAWNRGGTVLIQNTEAFFGQGTRLTVV.

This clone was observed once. This CDR3 is CASSRGAVNGYTF. The DNA for the CDR3 is TGTGCCAGCAGTCGGGGGGCGGTGAATGGCTACACCTTC. The chain carries TRBV28 and TRBJ1-2; a possible D gene is TRBD1 (6 bases). CDR1 and CDR2 from the germline V gene are MDHEN and SYDVKM. The V and J ends lost 5 bases and 6 bases respectively, with 13 bases between them. The length of the CDR3 is 13 residues.

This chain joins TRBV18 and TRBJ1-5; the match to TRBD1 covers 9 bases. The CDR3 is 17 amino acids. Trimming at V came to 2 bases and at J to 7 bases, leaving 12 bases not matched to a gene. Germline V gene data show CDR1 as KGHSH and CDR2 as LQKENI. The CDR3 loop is CASSPLNKGTGNQPQHF. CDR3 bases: TGTGCCAGCTCACCATTAAACAAAGGGACAGGGAACCAGCCCCAGCATTTT.

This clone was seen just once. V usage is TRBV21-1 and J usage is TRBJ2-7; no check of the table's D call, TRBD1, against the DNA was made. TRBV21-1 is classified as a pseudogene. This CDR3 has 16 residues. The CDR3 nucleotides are TGTGCCAGCAGCAAAAAGCCGGGACAGGGAACCTACGAGCAGTACTTC. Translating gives CASSKKPGQGTYEQYF.

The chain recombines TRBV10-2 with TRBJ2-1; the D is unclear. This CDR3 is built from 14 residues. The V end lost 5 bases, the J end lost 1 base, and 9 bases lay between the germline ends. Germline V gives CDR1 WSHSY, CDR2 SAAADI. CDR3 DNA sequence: TGCGCCAGCAGTCCCGACTCGTCCTACAATGAGCAGTTCTTC. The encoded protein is CASSPDSSYNEQFF.

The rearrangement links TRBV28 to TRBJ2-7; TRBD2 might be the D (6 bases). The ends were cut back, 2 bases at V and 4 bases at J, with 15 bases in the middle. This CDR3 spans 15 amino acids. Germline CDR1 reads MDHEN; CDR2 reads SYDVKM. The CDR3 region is CASSLMAGRWYEQYF. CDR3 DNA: TGTGCCAGCAGTTTAATGGCGGGACGCTGGTACGAGCAGTACTTC.

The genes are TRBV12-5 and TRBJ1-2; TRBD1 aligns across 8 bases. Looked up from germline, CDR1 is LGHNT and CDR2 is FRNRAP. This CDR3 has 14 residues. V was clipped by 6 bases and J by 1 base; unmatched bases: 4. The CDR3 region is CASGAGQGNYGYTF. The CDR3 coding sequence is TGTGCTAGTGGGGCTGGACAGGGTAACTATGGCTACACCTTC.

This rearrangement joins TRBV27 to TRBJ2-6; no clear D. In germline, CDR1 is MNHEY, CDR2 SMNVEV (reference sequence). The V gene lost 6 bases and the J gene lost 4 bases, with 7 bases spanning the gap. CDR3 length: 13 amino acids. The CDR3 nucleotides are TGTGCCAGCAGGGGCGCGGGGGCCAACGTCCTGACTTTC. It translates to CASRGAGANVLTF. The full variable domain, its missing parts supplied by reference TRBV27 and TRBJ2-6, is EAQVTQNPRYLITVTGKKLTVTCSQNMNHEYMSWYRQDPGLGLRQIYYSMNVEVTDKGDVPEGYKVSRKEKRNFPLILESPSPNQTSLYFCASRGAGANVLTFGAGSRLTVL.